The present entry profiles one T cell receptor beta chain with its context. A read error is possible here, since a much larger clone lies one base away. This CDR3 is 11 amino acids long. Germline values: CDR1 DFQATT, CDR2 SNEGSKA (reference sequence). The sample is drawn from a study of T cells in Graves' hyperthyroidism and ophthalmopathy. RNA transcripts gave rise to amplified TCR beta CDR3 regions. The HTBI primer set was used in a first-round RT-PCR of the TCR CDR3. MiXCR, applied by TCRdb to the multiplex PCR reads, yields one record per CDR3 protein. The repertoire consists of 200,000 to 250,000 distinct CDR3 sequences, with 16% occurring once and the leading ten covering more than 25%. Approximately 9.3 ml of fresh peripheral blood supplied the PBMCs.

The chain has TRBV20-1 and TRBJ2-5; no firm D call. The sequenced sample consisted of blood. This TCR came from a woman younger than 35 with Graves' ophthalmopathy. CDR3 sequence (DNA): TGCAGTGCTAAGAAGACGGAGACCCAGCACTTC. It yields the protein CSAKKTETQHF.